The present TCR beta chain was sequenced within a study of shared clonotypes between healthy human individuals. Study in general: Aged between 18 and 49, the donors were two women and three men.

Trimming removed 2 bases at V and 0 bases at J, with 10 bases between. This CDR3 has 15 amino acids. CDR1 is SEHNR and CDR2 is FQNEAQ in the germline V gene (reference sequence). Per the study methods: Filtering differed since immunoSEQ provided only junctions, with no quality scores. Sequenced by immunoSEQ multiplex PCR; TCRdb stores in-frame clones only, minus some. V, J and clone size are taken as reported in that table, and D and trimming were inferred from the DNA itself. The table lists about 1.5 million clones, roughly 97% of them singletons. The chain couples TRBV7-9 to TRBJ1-1; D is undetermined. The TCR was taken from a man aged 25-40 years in good health. Sequenced material: naive CD4+ T cells sorted from blood. Subset of the sample: CD45RA+ positively selected. The DNA for the CDR3 is TGTGCCAGCAGCTTATTCGCGATTATGAACACTGAAGCTTTCTTT. Translation: CASSLFAIMNTEAFF. Using reference TRBV7-9 and TRBJ1-1 for the parts outside the CDR3, the full variable domain is DTGVSQNPRHKITKRGQNVTFRCDPISEHNRLYWYRQTLGQGPEFLTYFQNEAQLEKSRLLSDRFSAERPKGSFSTLEIQRTEQGDSAMYLCASSLFAIMNTEAFFGQGTRLTVV.